The present entry profiles one T cell receptor beta chain with its context. No antigen is known for it. This CDR3 is 13 amino acids long. Trimming took 10 bases from V and 4 from J; bases not matched to a gene: 6. Germline V gene lookup returns CDR1 MNHEY and CDR2 SMNVEV (reference sequence). This entry is derived from a study of T cell responses to AZD1222 COVID-19 vaccine. Regarding the study as a whole: Baseline seropositivity characterized only 5 or 6 AZD1222 recipients.

The assay was immunoSEQ multiplex PCR, and TCRdb's table has in-frame clones only and misses some. The table includes 120,000 to 150,000 clones, about 92% detected once. The clonotype comes from an adult in good health. The chain has TRBV27 and TRBJ2-1; 8 bases map to TRBD2. This sample comprised peripheral blood, obtained on day 0 of AZD1222 vaccination. The CDR3 DNA is TGTGCCACCTCGGGGGGGGCTTACAATGAGCAGTTCTTC. This sequence encodes CATSGGAYNEQFF.